This TCR beta chain was profiled in a study of blood T cells in healthy people across ages. Study context: About one barcoded beta molecule per two T cells was the capture yield of template switching. General observations from the study: It was held that the diversity estimates obtained from one million T cells were underestimates. TCR beta diversity per million T cells fell roughly linearly with age. Diversity was higher, and naive CD4+ cells more numerous, in long-lived donors than in aged donors.

Combining a sample-barcoded 5' primer with a J-beta primer mix, a second PCR ran for 7 to 11 cycles. TCRdb processed the 5' RACE reads anew with MiXCR; each CDR3 protein has one entry. The sample lists over a million distinct CDR3 sequences, under 55% occurring once. This CDR3 has 14 residues. V was clipped by 4 bases and J by 0 bases, with 10 bases between them. CDR1 is SNHLY, CDR2 FYNNEI, per germline. This clonotype was found many times. No antigen is known for it. Material for sequencing was blood. The chain has TRBV2 and TRBJ2-7, with unresolved D. The clonotype was recovered from a woman aged 18 to 35 in good health. This CDR3 is CASSATPSSYEQYF. The DNA for the CDR3 is TGTGCCAGCAGTGCAACTCCAAGCTCCTACGAGCAGTACTTC.